A selection of T cell receptor beta chains follows, all from one sample in a study of regulatory T cells in long-lasting Graves disease. TCRdb independently ran MiXCR on the multiplex PCR reads; one entry per CDR3 protein. The table includes around 450,000 distinct CDR3 sequences, roughly 16% detected once. This sample also appeared in a second study, on T cells in Graves' hyperthyroidism and ophthalmopathy.

Sequencing used peripheral blood mononuclear cells (PBMCs), obtained at new diagnosis, from a patient treated with antithyroid drugs. These receptors were collected from a man in his forties with Graves disease. Each CDR3 is given with its conserved first and last residue. A D gene is named only where the DNA matches it firmly. Part of the rows lack a size; the others show once, few, many or a class for expanded clones.

abundance	v_gene	d_gene	j_gene	CDR3aa	CDR3nt
-	TRBV11-2	-	TRBJ1-5	CASSIGFPGQPQHF	TGTGCCAGCAGCATTGGATTTCCGGGTCAGCCCCAGCATTTT
many	TRBV5-1	TRBD2	TRBJ2-1	CASSYSGSSYNEQFF	TGCGCCAGCAGCTATAGCGGGAGTTCCTACAATGAGCAGTTCTTC
many	TRBV2	TRBD2	TRBJ2-3	CASRTGLAGDPDTQYF	TGTGCCAGCAGAACAGGACTAGCGGGAGACCCAGATACGCAGTATTTT
many	TRBV2	-	TRBJ2-5	CASSVGFQETQYF	TGTGCCAGCAGTGTGGGCTTTCAAGAGACCCAGTACTTC
many	TRBV12-3/TRBV12-4	TRBD1	TRBJ1-5	CASSTRQGRDQPQHF	TGTGCCAGCAGTACTCGACAGGGAAGGGATCAGCCCCAGCATTTT
many	TRBV6-2/TRBV6-3	-	TRBJ2-7	CASSVTGAYEQYF	TGTGCCAGCAGTGTTACAGGAGCCTACGAGCAGTACTTC
-	TRBV6-2/TRBV6-3	-	TRBJ2-2	CASSARRGQMKNTGELFF	TGTGCCAGCAGTGCTAGGCGAGGCCAGATGAAAAACACCGGGGAGCTGTTTTTT
few	TRBV7-3	TRBD1	TRBJ2-2	CASSHRGGQGFAGELFF	TGTGCCAGCAGCCATCGAGGGGGACAGGGGTTCGCCGGGGAGCTGTTTTTT
-	TRBV2	TRBD2	TRBJ2-5	CASSETAGVIETQYF	TGTGCCAGCAGTGAAACAGCGGGAGTAATCGAGACCCAGTACTTC
many	TRBV2	-	TRBJ2-7	CASIEWDTAYEQYF	TGTGCCAGCATTGAATGGGACACCGCCTACGAGCAGTACTTC
few	TRBV6-1	TRBD2	TRBJ2-1	CASSYGLAGVGEQFF	TGTGCCAGCAGTTACGGCCTAGCGGGAGTAGGTGAGCAGTTCTTC
few	TRBV29-1	-	TRBJ2-5	CSVMNQETQYF	TGCAGCGTTATGAACCAAGAGACCCAGTACTTC
many	TRBV2	-	TRBJ2-3	CASNSRGGTDTQYF	TGTGCCAGCAATTCCAGGGGAGGCACAGATACGCAGTATTTT
-	TRBV18	TRBD1	TRBJ1-3	CASSHGTASGNTIYF	TGTGCCAGCTCACACGGGACAGCGTCTGGAAACACCATATATTTT
-	TRBV7-9	-	TRBJ2-5	CASSPRSHQETQHF	TGTGCCAGCAGTCCCCGGTCCCACCAAGAGACCCAGCACTTC
-	TRBV20-1	TRBD1	TRBJ2-7	CSASPAVGTVTKYF	TGCAGTGCTAGTCCAGCAGTAGGGACAGTCACTAAGTACTTC
-	TRBV27	TRBD2	TRBJ2-7	CASSSLGRLAGDFYEQYF	TGTGCCAGCAGTTCCTTGGGGAGACTAGCGGGAGACTTCTACGAGCAGTACTTC
few	TRBV5-1	TRBD2	TRBJ2-1	CASSPTSQGEQFF	TGCGCCAGCAGTCCGACTAGCCAGGGTGAGCAGTTCTTC
many	TRBV15	TRBD1	TRBJ2-3	CATSRGHDRAPTDTQYF	TGTGCCACCAGCAGAGGCCACGACAGGGCCCCCACAGATACGCAGTATTTT
many	TRBV2	TRBD1	TRBJ2-1	CASRDRGSNEQFF	TGTGCCAGCCGGGACAGGGGAAGCAATGAGCAGTTCTTC
many	TRBV15	-	TRBJ2-3	CATSRDRTAGGRDTQYF	TGTGCCACCAGCAGAGACCGGACGGCAGGGGGGAGGGATACGCAGTATTTT
many	TRBV7-9	-	TRBJ1-1	CASSLPGRANTEAFF	TGTGCCAGCAGCTTGCCGGGACGGGCGAACACTGAAGCTTTCTTT
many	TRBV2	-	TRBJ2-1	CASSEGRAANEQFF	TGTGCCAGCAGTGAAGGGCGGGCCGCTAATGAGCAGTTCTTC
few	TRBV5-1	-	TRBJ2-5	CASSWRQVGETQYF	TGCGCCAGCAGCTGGAGACAGGTGGGAGAGACCCAGTACTTC
many	TRBV3-1	TRBD2	TRBJ2-1	CASSQAGLVYNEQFF	TGTGCCAGCAGCCAAGCAGGACTAGTATACAATGAGCAGTTCTTC
many	TRBV30	-	TRBJ1-1	CAWSRGAGDTEAFF	TGTGCCTGGAGTAGGGGGGCCGGGGACACTGAAGCTTTCTTT
many	TRBV5-1	-	TRBJ2-7	CASSLDRESIYEQYF	TGCGCCAGCAGCTTGGACAGGGAATCAATCTACGAGCAGTACTTC
many	TRBV5-1	-	TRBJ1-3	CASSYGTLSGNTIYF	TGCGCCAGCAGCTATGGGACTCTCTCTGGAAACACCATATATTTT
few	TRBV4-1	-	TRBJ2-1	CASSQGPAYNEQFF	TGCGCCAGCAGCCAAGGACCAGCCTACAATGAGCAGTTCTTC
few	TRBV4-1	TRBD2	TRBJ2-7	CASSQGGLAGALIYEQYF	TGCGCCAGCAGCCAAGGTGGTCTAGCGGGAGCGCTAATCTACGAGCAGTACTTC
few	TRBV9	-	TRBJ2-3	CASSVAFTDTQYF	TGTGCCAGCAGCGTAGCCTTCACAGATACGCAGTATTTT
-	TRBV3-1	TRBD1	TRBJ2-1	CASSRSGTGLNEQFF	TGTGCCAGCAGCCGGAGCGGGACAGGGTTAAATGAGCAGTTCTTC
-	TRBV4-2	TRBD1	TRBJ1-1	CASSQRTGGASTEAFF	TGTGCCAGCAGCCAGAGGACAGGGGGCGCCTCCACTGAAGCTTTCTTT
few	TRBV20-1	-	TRBJ2-4	CSASAGLDIQYF	TGCAGTGCTAGTGCTGGTTTAGACATTCAGTACTTC
-	TRBV9	-	TRBJ2-5	CASSADRRMYQETQYF	TGTGCCAGCAGCGCAGACCGACGGATGTACCAAGAGACCCAGTACTTC